What follows are 18 T cell receptor beta chains derived from one specimen sequenced in a study of early T cells in non-severe SARS-CoV-2 infection (dated by TCRdb to the early 2020s). The library was built by means of 5' RACE. Data came from a NextSeq 500. TCRdb itself trimmed the public reads at Q25 with fastp, ran MiXCR and retained productive beta chains. Identical CDR3 proteins give one entry, which carries the most common genes and DNA. Across this sample there are around 25,000 distinct CDR3 sequences, with 4.5% to 7% seen only once. 2.4% of the sample rests with the top ten. Sequenced sample: whole blood. Receptor source: an adult who was a healthcare worker with PCR-confirmed SARS-CoV-2 infection or an uninfected control (not recorded which).

The chain has TRBV19 and TRBJ2-7; D remains unclear. The CDR3 totals 12 residues. V was cut by 5 bases and J by 3 bases, with 8 bases left in between. CDR1 and CDR2 from the germline V gene are LNHDA and SQIVND (reference sequence). CDR3 coding DNA: TGTGCCAGTAGTGGACGGAACTACGAGCAGTACTTC. It yields the protein CASSGRNYEQYF. The full variable domain, rest sourced from reference TRBV19 and TRBJ2-7, is DGGITQSPKYLFRKEGQNVTLSCEQNLNHDAMYWYRQDPGQGLRLIYYSQIVNDFQKGDIAEGYSVSREKKESFPLTVTSAQKNPTAFYLCASSGRNYEQYFGPGTRLTVT.

This clonotype was detected ten times or more. The chain employs TRBV12-3 or TRBV12-4 and TRBJ1-5; D is perhaps TRBD1 (5 bases). This CDR3 region has 15 residues. V was clipped by 2 bases and J by 7 bases, with 15 bases between them. The CDR3 nucleotides are TGTGCCAGCAGTTTAAAATCGGGGGGAGGCCAGCCCCAGCATTTT. It translates to CASSLKSGGGQPQHF.

The DNA for the CDR3 is TGTGCCAGCAGCCCGAGGGGGACGCACCAGGGTGGGACCCAGTACTTC. It yields the protein CASSPRGTHQGGTQYF. This chain links TRBV5-4 with TRBJ2-5; D possibly corresponds to TRBD1 (6 bases). The CDR3 extends over 16 amino acids. The ends were cut back, 4 bases at V and 7 bases at J, with 23 bases in the middle. CDR1 and CDR2 from the germline V gene are SGHNT and YYREEE (reference sequence).

The chain couples TRBV5-4 to TRBJ2-3, with 7 bases that match TRBD2. There are 15 residues in the CDR3. Unmatched junction bases numbered 4, after V lost 2 bases and J lost 1 base. Germline CDR1 SGHNT, CDR2 YYREEE (reference sequence). CDR3 bases: TGTGCCAGCAGCTTCCGACGGGGGGGCACAGATACGCAGTATTTT. Translating it yields CASSFRRGGTDTQYF.

Worth noting for this clonotype: This may come from a read error, since a much larger clone is one base off. V and J are TRBV20-1 and TRBJ1-5; TRBD1 agrees at 7 bases. The CDR3 covers 13 residues. Germline CDR1 and CDR2: DFQATT and SNEGSKA (reference sequence). DNA for the CDR3: TGCAGTGCTACATCAACAGGGGATCAGCCCCTGCATTTT. Its protein is CSATSTGDQPLHF.

This chain connects TRBV5-1 to TRBJ1-1; D gene unclear. Trimming took off 0 bases at V and 1 base at J, with 7 bases between the two ends. Germline lookup yields CDR1 SGHRS and CDR2 YFSETQ. This CDR3 comprises 14 residues. CDR3 sequence (DNA): TGCGCCAGCAGCTTGGAATCTCCGAACACTGAAGCTTTCTTT. It specifies CASSLESPNTEAFF.

This clonotype was counted only a few times. A much larger clone sits a single nucleotide away, making a read error possible. The rearrangement joins TRBV4-1 to TRBJ2-7, with D perhaps matching TRBD2 (5 bases). Per the germline V gene, CDR1 is MGHRA and CDR2 is YSYEKL. The CDR3 has 15 residues. CDR3 coding DNA: TGCGCCAGCAGGCAAGAGGGAACGAAGACCTACGAGCAGTACTTC. It specifies CASRQEGTKTYEQYF.

This clonotype was counted between two and nine times. This chain joins TRBV20-1 and TRBJ2-7; D may be TRBD2 (5 bases). This CDR3 has 14 amino acids. CDR1 and CDR2 from the germline V gene are DFQATT and SNEGSKA (reference sequence). V lost 0 bases and J lost 3, with 12 bases in between. CDR3 in DNA: TGCAGTGCTAGAGATTTGATAGCGAGCTACGAGCAGTACTTC. Protein sequence: CSARDLIASYEQYF.

This clonotype was seen ten or more times. V gene TRBV20-1 combines with J gene TRBJ1-1, with a tentative D call TRBD1 (6 bases). The CDR3 has 14 residues. Germline CDR1 reads DFQATT; CDR2 reads SNEGSKA (reference sequence). With 6 bases removed from V and 2 bases from J, the gap between germline ends came to 16 bases. The CDR3 nucleotides are TGCAGTGCCGCCTTAAGGGGGGGAAACACTGAAGCTTTCTTT. It yields the protein CSAALRGGNTEAFF.

In this sample, this clonotype turned up many times. The chain links TRBV6-5 to TRBJ1-6; no reliable D call. The CDR3 covers 9 residues. Germline loops: CDR1 MNHEY, CDR2 SVGAGI. The V end lost 7 bases, the J end lost 13 bases, and 5 bases lay between the germline ends. The CDR3 loop reads CASTSPLHF. DNA of the CDR3: TGTGCCAGCACTTCCCCCCTCCACTTT.

The chain joins TRBV10-1 to TRBJ2-1, with TRBD2 identical over 12 bases. Germline V gene sequence: CDR1 WNHNN, CDR2 SYGVQD (reference sequence). CDR3 size: 15 residues. V lost 3 bases, J lost 8 bases, and 5 bases stayed unmatched. CDR3 loop: CASSELAGGRDEQFF. The CDR3 DNA is TGCGCCAGCAGTGAACTAGCGGGGGGTCGGGATGAGCAGTTCTTC.

By sample share, this clonotype is medium-sized. The chain joins TRBV25-1 to TRBJ1-3; D gene ambiguous. The CDR3 covers 14 residues. V was trimmed by 0 bases and J by 0 bases, leaving 3 bases between them. The V gene's germline CDR1 is MGHDK and CDR2 SYGVNS. The CDR3 bases are TGTGCCAGCAGTGAATACAGCTCTGGAAACACCATATATTTT. Protein sequence: CASSEYSSGNTIYF.

The sample holds many counts of this clonotype. The V and J genes are TRBV2 and TRBJ2-4; 8 bases line up with TRBD2. Germline assignment: CDR1 SNHLY and CDR2 FYNNEI. V was clipped by 5 bases and J by 4 bases; unmatched bases: 4. The CDR3 is 14 amino acids. CDR3 coding DNA: TGTGCCAGCAGTTCCCGGGGGGGGAAAAACATTCAGTACTTC. It yields the protein CASSSRGGKNIQYF.

Many counts were recorded for this clonotype. The rearrangement uses TRBV7-9 and TRBJ1-5; 7 bases fit TRBD1. Germline values: CDR1 SEHNR, CDR2 FQNEAQ (reference sequence). The CDR3 runs to 13 residues. Trimming cost V 6 bases and J 4 bases; bases outside gene matches: 3. DNA for the CDR3: TGTGCCAGCAGTCCACAGGGGAATCAGCCCCAGCATTTT. It yields the protein CASSPQGNQPQHF.

This clonotype was seen at least ten times. The chain is built from TRBV29-1 and TRBJ1-2; 10 bases are a match to TRBD1. After removal of 5 bases from V and 5 bases from J, the junction contained 5 bases not matched to a gene. Germline loops: CDR1 SQVTM, CDR2 ANQGSEA. The CDR3 length is 13 residues. CDR3 bases: TGCAGCGTTCCGGACAGGGGGTGGTATGGCTACACCTTC. Encoded protein: CSVPDRGWYGYTF.

The rearrangement links TRBV7-9 to TRBJ1-2; D might be TRBD1 (5 bases). The CDR3 has 13 amino acids. Germline loops: CDR1 SEHNR, CDR2 FQNEAQ (reference sequence). Trimming took 5 bases from V and 5 from J, leaving 12 bases between them. The CDR3 region is CASSPWTQYGYTF. CDR3 in DNA: TGTGCCAGCAGCCCATGGACACAGTATGGCTACACCTTC.

In this sample, this clonotype turned up many times. The chain uses TRBV6-1 and TRBJ1-1; possibly TRBD1 for D (5 bases). Germline values: CDR1 MNHNS, CDR2 SASEGT. V shed 1 base and J shed 0 bases, with 9 bases lying between them. The CDR3 spans 15 residues. CDR3 region: CASSEVNRLNTEAFF. For the CDR3, the DNA is TGTGCCAGCAGTGAAGTTAACAGGTTGAACACTGAAGCTTTCTTT.

There are a few counts of this clonotype. Written as DNA, the CDR3 is TGCAGTGCTAGACCGACAGGGCCTAATAATTCACCCCTCCACTTT. Translated: CSARPTGPNNSPLHF. The chain is built from TRBV20-1 and TRBJ1-6; 7 nucleotides line up with TRBD1. Germline trimming cut 2 bases from V and 5 bases from J; bases unmatched to any gene: 6. This CDR3 has 15 amino acids. The germline gives CDR1 DFQATT, CDR2 SNEGSKA (reference sequence).